This record concerns one T cell receptor beta chain sequence. This record belongs to a study of blood T cell repertoires in COVID-19. Overall study context: Collection of acute and convalescent COVID-19 samples took place in the United States, Italy and Spain.

TCRdb's copy holds only in-frame clones and misses some; the assay was immunoSEQ multiplex PCR. The data hold 350,000 to 400,000 clones, with 65% to 90% observed a single time. Trimming cost V 3 bases and J 5 bases, with 17 bases left between them. The CDR3 length is 15 residues. Germline CDR1 reads SGDLS; CDR2 reads YYNGEE. The chain has TRBV9 and TRBJ1-1; D might be TRBD1 (5 bases). Sequenced: peripheral blood. The receptor was isolated from a woman aged 60-75 years with COVID-19, enrolled during active disease. As DNA, the CDR3 is TGTGCCAGCAGCGCCCAGACCGGGACTCAGACTGAAGCTTTCTTT. Translation gives CASSAQTGTQTEAFF.